Listed below are T cell receptor beta chains from one sample, sequenced in a study of Ad26.COV2.S vaccination and SARS-CoV-2 variants. Repertoires were generated with immunoSEQ multiplex PCR, while TCRdb's copy carries only in-frame clones and drops some. The sample lists more than 400,000 clones, roughly 91% occurring once. Material: peripheral blood, obtained in a trial of Ad26.COV2.S vaccine versus placebo. These receptors were collected from a person between 18 and 60 years old who received the Ad26.COV2.S COVID-19 vaccine or a placebo. Each CDR3 is given with its conserved first and last residue. The order of the fields is D gene, clone size, J gene, V gene, CDR3 DNA, CDR3 protein. D genes are given only for firm matches. Part of the rows lack a size; the others show once, few, many or a class for expanded clones.

>NA|NA|TRBJ2-5|TRBV5-1
TGCGCCAGCAGCGGAGTCGACAGCGTGACCCAGTACTTC
CASSGVDSVTQYF
>NA|NA|TRBJ1-4|TRBV6-1
TGTGCCAGCAGTGGCCCCTTGGGTGGGAAAGATGAAAAACTGTTTTTT
CASSGPLGGKDEKLFF
>NA|NA|TRBJ1-6|TRBV7-2
TGTGCCAGCAGCTCAATTACTGGGGGCAATTCACCCCTCCACTTT
CASSSITGGNSPLHF
>TRBD1|NA|TRBJ2-5|TRBV24-1
TGTGCCACCAGTGATTCCCTTGGGACAGGGGGCCCCCAAGAGACCCAGTACTTC
CATSDSLGTGGPQETQYF
>NA|NA|TRBJ2-1|TRBV2
TGTGCCAGCAGACTTCTCGACAATGAGCAGTTCTTC
CASRLLDNEQFF
>TRBD1|NA|TRBJ1-5|TRBV16
TGTGCCAGCAGCCCCGATGGACAGGGGCCGGGAATGCCAGGTCATTTT
CASSPDGQGPGMPGHF
>NA|NA|TRBJ1-5|TRBV19
TGTGCCACCCTAGCGACGGTTGGAGGCAATCAGCCCCAGCATTTT
CATLATVGGNQPQHF
>TRBD2|NA|TRBJ2-3|TRBV7-3
TGTGCCAGCAGCGATAGCGGGAGTAGCACAGATACGCAGTATTTT
CASSDSGSSTDTQYF
>TRBD1|NA|TRBJ1-5|TRBV7-8
TGTGCCAGCAGCTCGACAGGGGGCAATCAGCCCCAGCATTTT
CASSSTGGNQPQHF
>NA|NA|TRBJ1-1|TRBV7-9
TGTGCCAGCAGAGGAAAGACAGGCGCCACTGAAGCTTTCTTT
CASRGKTGATEAFF
>NA|NA|TRBJ2-1|TRBV20-1
TGCAGTGCGGTGGAGGATCGGCAGTTCTTC
CSAVEDRQFF
>TRBD2|once|TRBJ2-7|TRBV4-3
TGCGCCAGCAGCCAAGCGGGAGGCTCCTACGAGCAGTACTTC
CASSQAGGSYEQYF
>TRBD1|NA|TRBJ1-2|TRBV4-3
TGCGCCAGCAGCCAGGGGACAGGGATCTATGGCTACACCTTC
CASSQGTGIYGYTF
>TRBD1|once|TRBJ1-4|TRBV18
TGTGCCAGCTCTGAAGGCACAGGGGGCCTAAATGAAAAACTGTTTTTT
CASSEGTGGLNEKLFF
>NA|NA|TRBJ1-1|TRBV19
TGTGCCAGTAGTCATGCTAGGGGGGCGGTGAACACTGAAGCTTTCTTT
CASSHARGAVNTEAFF
>NA|NA|TRBJ2-7|TRBV28
TGTGCCAGCAGTTTACCCGGCAGAGGCTACGAGCAGTACTTC
CASSLPGRGYEQYF
>NA|once|TRBJ1-2|TRBV11-2
TGTGCCAGCAGCTTAGTCCCCGGACAGATCATGAGCTACACCTTC
CASSLVPGQIMSYTF
>NA|NA|TRBJ2-1|TRBV3-1/TRBV3-2
TGTGCCAGCAGCCAGGCCTACAATGAGCAGTTCTTC
CASSQAYNEQFF
>NA|NA|TRBJ1-2|TRBV5-8
TGTGCCAGCAGCTTGAGCAAGAAACCTCGGGGCTATGGCTACACCTTC
CASSLSKKPRGYGYTF
>NA|NA|TRBJ2-5|TRBV28
TGTGCCAGCGCCAACCCGGATTCCCAGTACTTC
CASANPDSQYF
>NA|NA|TRBJ2-3|TRBV27
TGTGCCAGCAGTTTAGCCCACCCCCGGGCGGGAAAGGGGTATTTT
CASSLAHPRAGKGYF
>TRBD2|NA|TRBJ2-7|TRBV14
TGTGCCCCAGCGGGACCCTATCACTACGAGCAGTACTTC
CAPAGPYHYEQYF
>NA|once|TRBJ1-1|TRBV4-2
TGTGCCAGCAGCGCCTCGGGGGTAGGGAACACTGAAGCTTTCTTT
CASSASGVGNTEAFF
>NA|NA|TRBJ1-6|TRBV28
TGTGCCAGCAGTTTAAGACAGGACGGTTCACCCCTCCACTTT
CASSLRQDGSPLHF
>NA|NA|TRBJ1-2|TRBV5-1
TGCGCCAGCAGCTTGGCCTGGGGGCAGGGCTACACCTTC
CASSLAWGQGYTF
>NA|NA|TRBJ1-5|TRBV3-1/TRBV3-2
TGTGCCAGCAGCGAAGGTCTTAATCAGCCCCAGCATTTT
CASSEGLNQPQHF
>TRBD2|NA|TRBJ2-5|TRBV28
TGTGCCAGCAGTCGCGGCCCCGGGAGGGGAGAGACCCAGTACTTC
CASSRGPGRGETQYF
>TRBD2|NA|TRBJ2-3|TRBV2
TGTGCCAGCAGGGGGACTAGCCCCTCCTTCGATACGCAGTATTTT
CASRGTSPSFDTQYF
>NA|NA|TRBJ1-1|TRBV5-5
TGTGCCAGCAGCTTGGGTGGGTCCAACACTGAAGCTTTCTTT
CASSLGGSNTEAFF
>NA|NA|TRBJ2-3|TRBV6-2/TRBV6-3
TGTGCCAGCAGCCCTAGTTGGCGGGGCAGCACAGATACGCAGTATTTT
CASSPSWRGSTDTQYF
>TRBD1|NA|TRBJ2-5|TRBV18
TGTGCCAGCTCACCACGGACAGGGGGCTTAATAGGGACCCAGTACTTC
CASSPRTGGLIGTQYF
>NA|NA|TRBJ1-1|TRBV6-1
TGTGCCAGCAGTGAATTCAACACTGAAGCTTTCTTT
CASSEFNTEAFF
>NA|NA|TRBJ1-5|TRBV4-1
TGCGCCAGCAGCCAGGCTTGGGGTTCTGGCCAGCCCCAGCATTTT
CASSQAWGSGQPQHF
>NA|NA|TRBJ2-1|TRBV5-1
TGCGCCAGCAGCTTGGCAGGGCCGGGGAATGAGCAGTTCTTC
CASSLAGPGNEQFF
>TRBD1|NA|TRBJ2-6|TRBV30
TGTGCCTGGACTTTCGGCACAGGGGTCAGGTCTGGGGCCAACGTCCTGACTTTC
CAWTFGTGVRSGANVLTF